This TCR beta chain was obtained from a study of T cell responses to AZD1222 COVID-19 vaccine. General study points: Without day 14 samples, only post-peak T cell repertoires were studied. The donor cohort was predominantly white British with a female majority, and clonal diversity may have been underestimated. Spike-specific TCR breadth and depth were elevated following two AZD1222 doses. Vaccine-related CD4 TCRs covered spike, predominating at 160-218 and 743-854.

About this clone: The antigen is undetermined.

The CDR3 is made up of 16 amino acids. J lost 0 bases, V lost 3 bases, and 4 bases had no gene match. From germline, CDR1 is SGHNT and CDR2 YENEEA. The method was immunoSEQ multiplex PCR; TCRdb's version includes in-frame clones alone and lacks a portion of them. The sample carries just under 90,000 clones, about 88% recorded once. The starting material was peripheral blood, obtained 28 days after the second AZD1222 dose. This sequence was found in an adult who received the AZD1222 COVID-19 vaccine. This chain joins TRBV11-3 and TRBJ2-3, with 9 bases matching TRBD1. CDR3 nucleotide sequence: TGTGCCAGCAGCTTCGGACAGGGGCCAAGCACAGATACGCAGTATTTT. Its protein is CASSFGQGPSTDTQYF.